The 4 T cell receptor beta chains below all came from one sample that was sequenced in a study of PD-1 blockade in classical Hodgkin lymphoma. Profiling relied on immunoSEQ multiplex PCR, and the TCRdb table lists in-frame clones only, not all of them. The sample comprises around 9,000 clones, more than 75% of which are singletons, and 20% to 25% rests with the top ten. Time point described: cycle 4 day 1 (C4D1), after 5 to 7 weeks of nivolumab. With no exception, relapse followed autologous stem cell transplantation in all patients, and brentuximab vedotin exposure varied. This material consisted of peripheral blood mononuclear cells (PBMCs), taken before the fourth cycle of nivolumab. The receptors stem from a human donor with classical Hodgkin lymphoma.

This clone appeared a single time. The CDR3 is CASSFNRGVETQYF. The CDR3 DNA follows: TGTGCCAGCAGTTTCAACAGGGGAGTAGAGACCCAGTACTTC. The chain combines TRBV27 with TRBJ2-5, with 7 bases identical to TRBD1. The CDR3 is 14 amino acids. With 3 bases clipped from V and 4 bases from J, the junction kept 5 bases outside the gene matches. Germline V gene sequence: CDR1 MNHEY, CDR2 SMNVEV (reference sequence).

This rearrangement joins TRBV29-1 to TRBJ2-2, with a tentative D call TRBD2 (5 bases). The V and J ends lost 4 bases and 3 bases respectively, with 6 bases between them. CDR3 length: 12 amino acids. CDR1 SQVTM and CDR2 ANQGSEA come from the germline V gene. CDR3 in amino acids: CSVGADTGELFF. For the CDR3, the DNA is TGCAGCGTTGGAGCGGACACCGGGGAGCTGTTTTTT.

This clone qualifies as medium-sized. This sequence joins TRBV4-1 and TRBJ1-5, with D possibly matching TRBD1 (5 bases). V was trimmed by 0 bases and J by 6 bases, leaving 12 bases between them. The CDR3 contains 15 residues. Germline loops: CDR1 MGHRA, CDR2 YSYEKL. CDR3 nucleotides: TGCGCCAGCAGCCAAGAGGTTTGGGGGGGTCAGCCCCAGCATTTT. Amino acid sequence: CASSQEVWGGQPQHF.

This chain uses TRBV18 with TRBJ1-6; D gene ambiguous. Germline V lookup: CDR1 KGHSH, CDR2 LQKENI. V lost 1 base and J lost 4, with 8 bases in between. This CDR3 region has 15 residues. The CDR3 spells CASSPLGRYNSPLHF. As DNA, the CDR3 is TGTGCCAGCTCACCACTCGGAAGGTATAATTCACCCCTCCACTTT. Drawing the rest from reference TRBV18 and TRBJ1-6, the complete variable domain is NAGVMQNPRHLVRRRGQEARLRCSPMKGHSHVYWYRQLPEEGLKFMVYLQKENIIDESGMPKERFSAEFPKEGPSILRIQQVVRGDSAAYFCASSPLGRYNSPLHFGNGTRLTVT.